The clone carrying this TCR beta chain has more than one count but fewer than ten. What it binds is not known. This entry comes from a study of T cell repertoires in cytomegalovirus infection. TCRdb reanalysed the reads using MiXCR and keeps one entry per CDR3 protein. The sample contains fewer than 850,000 distinct CDR3 sequences, 25% to 35% of which appear only once. General study results and limits: HLA-C-restricted, CMV-specific TCR beta clonotypes were dominant ex vivo.

The receptor was derived from a human donor in good health (CMV status not recorded). Some clones in this sample may be carry-over from other donors' samples. This specimen was cultured CD8+ T cells from PBMCs, taken from culture after CMV antigen stimulation.

The DNA for the CDR3 is TGTGCCAGTAGTATTGTCATCGACTACAATGAGCAGTTCTTC. It encodes CASSIVIDYNEQFF. The chain carries TRBV19 and TRBJ2-1, with D unresolved. The germline CDR1 and CDR2 sequences are LNHDA and SQIVND (reference sequence). V lost 3 bases, J lost 3 bases, and 9 bases lay in between. The CDR3 length is 14 residues.